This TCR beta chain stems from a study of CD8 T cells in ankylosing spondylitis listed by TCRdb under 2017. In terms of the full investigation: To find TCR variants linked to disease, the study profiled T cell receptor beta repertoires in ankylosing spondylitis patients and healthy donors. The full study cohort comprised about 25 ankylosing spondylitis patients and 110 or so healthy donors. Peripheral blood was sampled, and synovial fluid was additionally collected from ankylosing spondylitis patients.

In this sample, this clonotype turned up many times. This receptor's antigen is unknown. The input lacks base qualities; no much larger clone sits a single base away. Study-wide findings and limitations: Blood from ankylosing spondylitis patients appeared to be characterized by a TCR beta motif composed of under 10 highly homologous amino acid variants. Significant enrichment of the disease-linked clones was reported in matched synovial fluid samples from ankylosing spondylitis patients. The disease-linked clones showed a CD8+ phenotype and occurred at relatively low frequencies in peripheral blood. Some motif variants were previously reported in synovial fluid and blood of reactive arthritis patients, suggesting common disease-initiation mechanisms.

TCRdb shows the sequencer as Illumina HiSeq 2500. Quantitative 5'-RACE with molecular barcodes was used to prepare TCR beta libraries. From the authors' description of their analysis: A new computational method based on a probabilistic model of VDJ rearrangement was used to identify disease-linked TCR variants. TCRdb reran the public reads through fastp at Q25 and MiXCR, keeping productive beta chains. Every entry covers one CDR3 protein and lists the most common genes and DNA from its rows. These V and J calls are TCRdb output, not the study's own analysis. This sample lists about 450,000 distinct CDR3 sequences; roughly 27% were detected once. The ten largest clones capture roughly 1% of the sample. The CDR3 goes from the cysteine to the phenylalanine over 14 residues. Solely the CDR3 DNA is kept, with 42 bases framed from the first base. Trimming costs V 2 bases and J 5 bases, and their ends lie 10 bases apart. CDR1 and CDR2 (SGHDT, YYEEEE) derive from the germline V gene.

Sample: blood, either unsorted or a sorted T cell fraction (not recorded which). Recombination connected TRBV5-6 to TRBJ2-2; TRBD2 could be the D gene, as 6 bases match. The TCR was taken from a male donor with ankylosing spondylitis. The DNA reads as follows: TGTGCCAGCAGCTTCACTAGCCGTACCGGGGAGCTGTTTTTT. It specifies CASSFTSRTGELFF.